This passage covers 18 T cell receptor beta chains from one sample sequenced in a study of CD8+CD57+ T cells in acquired aplastic anemia. The template for TCR beta VDJ and CDR3 sequence profiling was genomic DNA. TCRdb passed the reads through MiXCR, listing each CDR3 protein once. The table shows under 350,000 distinct CDR3 sequences, with around 60% occurring only once. The sequencing input was sorted CD4+, CD8+, or CD8+CD57+ T cells (not recorded which) from PBMCs. Receptor source: a human donor with severe aplastic anemia or a healthy control (not recorded which).

The chain uses TRBV7-2 and TRBJ1-5, with D perhaps TRBD1 (5 bases). Germline values: CDR1 SGHTA, CDR2 FQGNSA. The length of the CDR3 is 16 residues. Trimming cost V 5 bases and J 4 bases, with 18 bases left between them. Here the CDR3 DNA reads TGTGCCAGCAGCGCCATGGCAGGGACCTTTAATCAGCCCCAGCATTTT. This translates into CASSAMAGTFNQPQHF.

The rearrangement joins TRBV7-9 to TRBJ2-2, with D perhaps being TRBD1 or TRBD2 (5 bases each). Germline V lookup: CDR1 SEHNR, CDR2 FQNEAQ (reference sequence). V lost 10 bases and J 3 bases, leaving 15 bases between the germline ends. The CDR3 runs to 14 residues. CDR3 coding DNA: TGTGCCACCCAAGGGACCTATGACACCGGGGAGCTGTTTTTT. Translation gives CATQGTYDTGELFF.

A word on this clonotype: A clone one base away is much larger, so this may be a read error. This rearrangement joins TRBV12-5 to TRBJ1-2; D remains ambiguous. The V end lost 5 bases, the J end lost 6 bases, and 13 bases lay between the germline ends. The CDR3 runs 13 residues. Germline assignment: CDR1 LGHNT and CDR2 FRNRAP. The CDR3 DNA sequence: TGTGCTAGTGGTGAAGCCCCCATACATGGCTACACCTTC. Translated, it gives CASGEAPIHGYTF.

This clonotype was found many times. This sequence joins TRBV5-8 and TRBJ2-3, with D possibly being TRBD1 (6 bases). In germline, CDR1 is SGHTS, CDR2 YDEGEE. V lost 3 bases, J lost 3 bases, and 11 bases lay in between. The CDR3 contains 14 residues. The CDR3 is CASSYRDMTDTQYF. CDR3 nucleotide sequence: TGTGCCAGCAGCTACCGGGACATGACAGATACGCAGTATTTT. The full variable domain, with the rest looked up from reference TRBV5-8 and TRBJ2-3, is EAGVTQSPTHLIKTRGQQATLRCSPISGHTSVYWYQQALGLGLQFLLWYDEGEERNRGNFPPRFSGRQFPNYSSELNVNALELEDSALYLCASSYRDMTDTQYFGPGTRLTVL.

The chain is built from TRBV9 and TRBJ2-3, with D perhaps matching TRBD1 or TRBD2 (5 bases each). This CDR3 contains 17 residues. The germline V gene has CDR1 SGDLS and CDR2 YYNGEE. V was trimmed by 3 bases and J by 1 base, leaving 18 bases between them. CDR3 in DNA: TGTGCCAGCAGCGGGAGGACAAGGGGATTGGGCACAGATACGCAGTATTTT. The encoded protein is CASSGRTRGLGTDTQYF.

V is TRBV7-2 and J is TRBJ2-3; D is unclear. V was cut by 7 bases and J by 2 bases, with 7 bases left in between. Germline V gene lookup returns CDR1 SGHTA and CDR2 FQGNSA. This CDR3 has 12 amino acids. Written as DNA, the CDR3 is TGTGCCAGCACCGGGTTCACAGATACGCAGTATTTT. It is translated as CASTGFTDTQYF.

This clonotype occurred many times. The chain employs TRBV7-3 and TRBJ2-3; 8 bases match TRBD2. The germline V gene has CDR1 SGHTA and CDR2 FQGTGA. The CDR3 is 14 residues long. The trim removed 5 bases at V and 6 bases at J, leaving 7 bases unmatched. The CDR3 bases are TGTGCCAGCAGCCCGATAGCGGGGAAGGATACGCAGTATTTT. This codes for CASSPIAGKDTQYF. Supplemented by reference TRBV7-3 and TRBJ2-3, the full variable domain reads GAGVSQTPSNKVTEKGKYVELRCDPISGHTALYWYRQSLGQGPEFLIYFQGTGAADDSGLPNDRFFAVRPEGSVSTLKIQRTERGDSAVYLCASSPIAGKDTQYFGPGTRLTVL.

The rearrangement uses TRBV20-1 and TRBJ1-2; the D is unclear. V was pared by 0 bases and J by 8 bases, with 7 bases between. Per germline, CDR1 DFQATT and CDR2 SNEGSKA (reference sequence). This CDR3 comprises 11 residues. DNA of the CDR3: TGCAGTGCTAGAGATGAAGGCGGCTACACCTTC. Translating it yields CSARDEGGYTF.

The sample holds many counts of this clonotype. J is TRBJ2-3 and V is TRBV30, with D tentatively TRBD2 (5 bases). The CDR3 runs 15 residues. CDR1 and CDR2 (germline): GTSNPN, SVGIG (reference sequence). Trimming shortened V by 7 bases and J by 1 base, and 18 bases separated the two germline ends. In nucleotides, the CDR3 is TGTGCCTACGATCGGCTAGCAGAACGCACAGATACGCAGTATTTT. It codes for CAYDRLAERTDTQYF.

J is TRBJ2-7 and V is TRBV14, with D possibly being TRBD1 or TRBD2 (5 bases each). Germline V gene lookup returns CDR1 SGHDN and CDR2 FVKESK. The CDR3 runs 15 residues. Trimming stripped 5 bases from V and 4 bases from J, with 18 bases between. The CDR3 loop is CASSYPLGRIYEQYF. CDR3 sequence (DNA): TGTGCCAGCAGCTACCCCTTGGGACGGATTTACGAGCAGTACTTC.

This clonotype has more than one count but fewer than ten. The rearrangement joins TRBV12-5 to TRBJ1-4; 8 positions agree with TRBD1. V shed 0 bases, J shed 2 bases, and the junction held 20 bases outside the gene matches. The CDR3 runs 22 residues. The germline gives CDR1 LGHNT, CDR2 FRNRAP. The CDR3 spells CASGLVLGRTGPTSGTNEKLFF. CDR3 coding DNA: TGTGCTAGTGGTTTGGTACTGGGGAGGACAGGGCCCACCTCAGGGACTAATGAAAAACTGTTTTTT.

The chain has TRBV7-2 and TRBJ2-7, with 11 nucleotides matching TRBD1. Germline CDR1 is SGHTA and CDR2 is FQGNSA. V lost 4 bases and J lost 9; bases outside the gene matches: 17. The CDR3 extends over 17 amino acids. CDR3 in amino acids: CASSSDRGPRISNGQYF. CDR3 sequence (DNA): TGTGCCAGCAGCTCGGACAGGGGGCCTCGGATTTCTAACGGGCAGTACTTC.

The J gene is TRBJ2-1, the V gene TRBV20-1, with 7 bases matching TRBD2. The germline gives CDR1 DFQATT, CDR2 SNEGSKA (reference sequence). The CDR3 spans 14 residues. V lost 6 bases and J lost 2; bases outside the gene matches: 7. CDR3 region: CSANLLAAYNEQFF. The CDR3 DNA sequence: TGCAGTGCCAACCTCCTAGCGGCCTACAATGAGCAGTTCTTC.

This clonotype was counted at least ten times. The chain carries TRBV4-2 and TRBJ2-7; TRBD2 matches at 8 bases. V was pared by 1 base and J by 2 bases, with 7 bases of the junction left unmatched. CDR1 LGHNA and CDR2 YNFKEQ come from the germline V gene. The CDR3 totals 16 residues. DNA of the CDR3: TGTGCCAGCAGCCAAGTCGGCGGGGGGATGGCCTACGAGCAGTACTTC. Translated, it gives CASSQVGGGMAYEQYF.

The chain combines TRBV2 with TRBJ2-1; the D is unclear. Germline-derived CDR1 and CDR2 are SNHLY and FYNNEI. The CDR3 is made up of 14 amino acids. The ends were cut back, 2 bases at V and 5 bases at J, with 10 bases in the middle. CDR3 sequence (DNA): TGTGCCAGCAGTGAAAACAGAATGAACAATGAGCAGTTCTTC. Translation: CASSENRMNNEQFF.

The sample holds a few counts of this clonotype. CDR3 sequence (DNA): TGCAGTGCTAGAGATTCCCGGGTCTACGAGCAGTACTTC. This encodes CSARDSRVYEQYF. The V gene is TRBV20-1, the J gene TRBJ2-7; D uncertain. With 0 bases removed from V and 3 bases from J, the gap between germline ends came to 9 bases. Germline V CDR1 and CDR2: DFQATT, SNEGSKA (reference sequence). The CDR3 length is 13 residues.

The genes are TRBV20-1 and TRBJ2-3; 12 bases are shared with TRBD1. The V gene end was trimmed by 3 bases and the J gene end by 7 bases; junction bases not matched to a gene: 5. Germline CDR1 and CDR2: DFQATT and SNEGSKA (reference sequence). The CDR3 covers 14 residues. This chain's CDR3 is CSASRDRGPYTQYF. CDR3 nucleotide sequence: TGCAGTGCTAGCCGGGACAGGGGGCCTTATACGCAGTATTTT.

The chain combines TRBV7-9 with TRBJ1-6; no reliable D call. The germline V gene has CDR1 SEHNR and CDR2 FQNEAQ (reference sequence). The V and J ends lost 1 base and 5 bases respectively, with 6 bases between them. The CDR3 contains 14 residues. The CDR3 is CASSLGVDNSPLHF. As DNA, the CDR3 is TGTGCCAGCAGCTTAGGGGTTGATAATTCACCCCTCCACTTT.